This T cell receptor (beta chain) was observed in a study of T cell changes during pregnancy in multiple sclerosis. Trimming took 5 bases from V and 6 from J; bases not matched to a gene: 8. Germline-derived CDR1 and CDR2 are SQVTM and ANQGSEA. This CDR3 has 14 amino acids. TCRdb's table, derived via immunoSEQ multiplex PCR, lists solely in-frame clones and lacks some. The sample shows roughly 86,000 clones, approximately 92% of them seen only once. V gene TRBV29-1 combines with J gene TRBJ2-2; 8 bases align to TRBD2. This receptor was identified in a female donor with multiple sclerosis, enrolled in a pregnancy study. The sample consisted of peripheral blood, taken in the first trimester of pregnancy. CDR3 protein: CSVQSGSGAGELFF. The DNA for the CDR3 is TGCAGCGTTCAAAGCGGGAGTGGTGCCGGGGAGCTGTTTTTT.